Listed here are 8 T cell receptor beta chains from one sample, sequenced in a study of T cell responses to AZD1222 COVID-19 vaccine. Assay used: immunoSEQ multiplex PCR; TCRdb lists only in-frame clones, some missing. Of tens of thousands of clones in the sample, around nine tenths were seen once. Sequenced material: peripheral blood, taken on day 0 of AZD1222 vaccination. The receptor set was obtained from an adult in good health.

The V and J genes are TRBV5-4 and TRBJ2-3, with TRBD2 matching 13 bases. Per germline, CDR1 SGHNT and CDR2 YYREEE (reference sequence). V dropped 3 bases and J dropped 5; count of bases not matched to a gene: 3. The CDR3 sequence is 15 residues long. CDR3: CASSSGLAGQDTQYF. CDR3 nucleotides: TGTGCCAGCAGCTCGGGACTAGCGGGACAAGATACGCAGTATTTT.

This clone was seen once. This chain joins TRBV18 and TRBJ2-7; the D is unclear. The CDR3 sequence is 15 residues long. Germline V gene lookup returns CDR1 KGHSH and CDR2 LQKENI. The V and J ends lost 0 bases and 7 bases respectively, with 16 bases between them. Written as DNA, the CDR3 is TGTGCCAGCTCACCACCCCGAGACCGGGCCGGAGAGCAGTACTTC. Residues: CASSPPRDRAGEQYF.

The chain uses TRBV5-1 and TRBJ2-7; tentatively, D is TRBD1 (6 bases). V lost 0 bases and J 2 bases, leaving 12 bases between the germline ends. CDR1 is SGHRS, CDR2 YFSETQ, per germline. The CDR3 loop spans 15 amino acids. The CDR3 region has the DNA TGCGCCAGCAGCTTGGGGACAGCCAAAACCTACGAGCAGTACTTC. Residues: CASSLGTAKTYEQYF.

The chain carries TRBV21-1 and TRBJ1-5. TRBV21-1 is an annotated pseudogene. The CDR3 extends over 12 amino acids. The CDR3 loop reads CASSKVGQPQHF. The CDR3 region has the DNA TGTGCCAGCAGCAAAGTGGGTCAGCCCCAGCATTTT.

The chain couples TRBV2 to TRBJ2-1; D unclear. Trimming removed 4 bases at V and 7 bases at J, with 5 bases between. Germline V gives CDR1 SNHLY, CDR2 FYNNEI. The CDR3 has 11 amino acids. CDR3 nucleotide sequence: TGTGCCAGCAGTGCTCGAAATGAGCAGTTCTTC. It is translated as CASSARNEQFF.

V gene TRBV4-2 combines with J gene TRBJ2-3; 10 bases agree with TRBD2. Germline loops: CDR1 LGHNA, CDR2 YNFKEQ. After removal of 0 bases from V and 1 base from J, the junction contained 4 bases not matched to a gene. CDR3 size: 17 residues. In DNA form, the CDR3 reads TGTGCCAGCAGCCAAGATTTAGCGGGAGGTGGCACAGATACGCAGTATTTT. As protein: CASSQDLAGGGTDTQYF.

CDR3 protein: CASRPGQTYEQYF. The DNA for the CDR3 is TGTGCCAGCAGGCCGGGACAGACCTACGAGCAGTACTTC. The V call is TRBV6-5, the J call TRBJ2-7, with TRBD1 matching 7 bases. Germline V lookup: CDR1 MNHEY, CDR2 SVGAGI. The CDR3 is 13 residues long. Trimming took 6 bases from V and 2 from J; bases not matched to a gene: 4.

This clone was recorded once. This rearrangement joins TRBV2 to TRBJ2-7; D may be TRBD1 (5 bases). Trimming pared 6 bases from V and 4 bases from J, leaving 7 bases between. The CDR3 is 11 residues long. The germline CDR1 and CDR2 sequences are SNHLY and FYNNEI. The CDR3 region is CASSGQYEQYF. CDR3 DNA: TGTGCCAGCAGCGGACAATACGAGCAGTACTTC.